This T cell receptor beta chain was documented in a study of response to subunit inactivated influenza vaccine. Broader study findings: Seasonal influenza vaccination, on each occasion, was suggested by the authors to recruit few new T cells.

After removal of 5 bases from V and 5 bases from J, the junction contained 11 bases not matched to a gene. The CDR3 totals 14 residues. CDR1 is DFQATT and CDR2 is SNEGSKA in the germline V gene (reference sequence). Remarks on this clonotype: What it binds is not known.

MiXCR, run by TCRdb on the RT-PCR reads, gives a single entry per CDR3 protein. This sample has under 850,000 distinct CDR3 sequences; 15% to 20% occur once, and the top ten carry approximately 11%. J is TRBJ1-1 and V is TRBV20-1; 7 positions agree with TRBD1. This clonotype was obtained from a man aged 50 or older who received an inactivated influenza vaccine. Source: PBMCs from blood, taken roughly 5 days after vaccination. CDR3 sequence: CSARAGTVRTEAFF. The CDR3, as DNA: TGCAGTGCTCGAGCCGGGACAGTGCGAACTGAAGCTTTCTTT.